This T cell receptor (beta chain) was documented in a study of Tregs in tolerant kidney transplant recipients. Study-level information: Recipient cells were told from donor cells by antibody staining.

Here immunoSEQ multiplex PCR was the method, and the copy in TCRdb shows in-frame clones only, minus some. Of 15,000 to 20,000 clones in the sample, around 66% were seen once. Note on this clone: Its specificity is unknown.

This sequence was found in a human donor in good health. The sequencing sample was made of Tregs from blood cultured with allogeneic cells.

The chain's CDR3 is CASRSYRGPGTGELFF. The DNA for the CDR3 is TGTGCCAGCAGATCGTACAGGGGCCCCGGCACCGGGGAGCTGTTTTTT. This chain joins TRBV11-2 and TRBJ2-2, with 7 bases lining up with TRBD1. The germline gives CDR1 SGHAT, CDR2 FQNNGV. V shed 6 bases and J 4 bases; nucleotides not matched to a gene: 11. The CDR3 is 16 residues long.